This T cell receptor beta chain was identified during a study of regulatory and conventional T cells in RAG deficiency. Study results and caveats: In Omenn syndrome, sorted "Tregs" may be peripherally activated cells. Omenn patients showed >80% Treg-Tconv overlap and shorter CDR3 lengths. Shannon entropy fell and Simpson indices rose in RAG-deficient patients.

Blood CD4+ CD25-low CD127-high conventional T cells supplied the genomic DNA template. This clone was counted between two and nine times. As yet, its antigen is unknown. At one boundary the junction diverges from the germline segment, which might be a read error. Clones were sequenced by immunoSEQ multiplex PCR, and TCRdb holds only the in-frame ones, with some missing. This sample has 45,000 or so clones, with approximately 90% found just once. CDR1 and CDR2 from the germline V gene are LNHDA and SQIVND (reference sequence). CDR3 size: 12 residues. The sample also formed part of further work on regulatory T cells. As reported in that work: The primer mix had 52 TRBV and 13 TRBJ primers. Regulatory T cells showed the strongest V-J pair restriction and V/J gene skewing among patient repertoires.

The specimen was CD4+ effector T cells sorted from blood. This TCR derives from a human donor in good health. This chain joins TRBV19 and TRBJ1-2; D is perhaps TRBD1 (6 bases). The CDR3 loop is CASSPTTGTRRF. The CDR3 nucleotides are TGTGCCAGTAGTCCCACCACCGGGACAAGGCGCTTC.